This T cell receptor (beta chain) was profiled in a study of blood T cell repertoires in COVID-19. The overall study: PBMCs, B-cell-depleted T cells, or T cells provided the cDNA or gDNA that made up the material.

V lost 0 bases, J lost 7 bases, and 17 bases lay in between. The length of the CDR3 is 16 residues. Looked up from germline, CDR1 is SGDLS and CDR2 is YYNGEE. This table comes from immunoSEQ multiplex PCR, and its TCRdb copy is limited to in-frame clones, with some not included. This table holds a few hundred thousand clones, 86% found once. The sequenced sample consisted of peripheral blood. The receptor comes from a woman in her thirties with active or convalescent COVID-19. The chain recombines TRBV9 with TRBJ2-1; no clear D gene. CDR3 amino acids: CASSVGGSPLINEQFF. CDR3 bases: TGTGCCAGCAGCGTAGGTGGCTCCCCCTTAATAAATGAGCAGTTCTTC.